The clone carrying this TCR beta chain was seen a few times. What it recognizes is unknown. The entry originates in a study of T cells after yellow fever vaccination. Trimming left V 10 bases short and J 0 bases short, with 10 bases between. Per germline, CDR1 ENHRY and CDR2 SYGVKD. The CDR3 contains 13 residues. TCRdb analysed the 5' RACE reads with MiXCR anew, one entry per CDR3 protein. Of under 550,000 distinct CDR3 sequences listed, about a fifth are singletons. Findings and limits, study-wide: It was the secondary response that reached its peak faster, day 5 versus 15, but it was weaker.

The sample was PBMCs, taken more than 20 days after the first yellow fever vaccination. The receptor was isolated from a man younger than 35 who received the YFV17D yellow fever vaccine. This chain connects TRBV10-3 to TRBJ2-1; D uncertain. CDR3 DNA sequence: TGTGCCAGCGCCGAGGTCTCCTACAATGAGCAGTTCTTC. It translates to CASAEVSYNEQFF.